This entry concerns a single T cell receptor (beta chain). Its specific antigen is unknown. No base-level quality is on record; no much larger clone is a single base apart. Participants in the prospective study were aged roughly 18 to 89 years, lived in some 24 United States geographic areas, and enrolled through a virtual design. To assign participants to cohorts, the prospective study relied on clinical history that participants themselves reported in a screening survey and a study questionnaire. For ImmuneRACE Cohort 3, a participant was defined as recovered based on two consecutive negative NP/OP PCR tests, clearance by a healthcare professional, or resolution of symptoms. In the prospective study, whole blood, serum and a nasopharyngeal or oropharyngeal swab were collected from each participant by mobile phlebotomists. Participants in the prospective study had the option to provide additional blood draws and questionnaires over a roughly 2-month period. Before DNA extraction, prospective study blood samples were shipped either frozen or at room temperature.

This sample is part of a study of blood T cell repertoires in COVID-19 (TCRdb year 2020). With respect to the entire study: The collaborator samples originated in the United States, Italy and Spain and spanned the acute and convalescent phases of COVID-19. The dataset comprised deeply sampled blood TCRbeta repertoires from subjects exposed to, actively infected with, or recovered from COVID-19. A freely available public database, intended as a resource for researchers studying the immune response to SARS-CoV-2, is where the repertoires were released. Nearly every sample came with metadata listing a de-identified subject ID, COVID-19 status, age in years and sex. The material from the prospective study consisted of cDNA or gDNA derived from T cells, B-cell-depleted T cells, or PBMCs. The samples were drawn from two sources: the first 160 participants of the ongoing ImmuneRACE study, and 950 to 1,500 subjects contributed by 6 global collaborators. Where HLA class I and class II types were available, the types were taken from metadata supplied by the sample provider, not from assay-based typing.

General findings and caveats noted by the study authors: How much clinical and demographic metadata was included differed by source and by participant, and the metadata was provided uncurated.

The immunoSEQ Assay, a bias-controlled multiplex PCR, was used to amplify TCRbeta CDR3 regions from genomic DNA. Processing in the source paper ran as follows. Nucleated cell counts per sample were estimated from amplification of reference gene primers within the assay. To quantify the absolute abundance of each unique TCRbeta CDR3 rearrangement, sequence reads were collapsed and filtered. For each sample, productive Simpson clonality was calculated by taking the square root of Simpson's diversity index across productive rearrangements. The table was pulled from immuneACCESS by TCRdb, which kept in-frame rearrangements only. Such tables lose some clones; where checked, under half of the loss comes from unresolved V genes, and the rest has no known cause. The V and J calls and clone size were taken over from that table, and D and trimming were inferred from the DNA. Present in this sample are more than 300,000 clones, 85% to 90% of which were seen just once. Over 3.5% of the sample rests with the top ten.

Reading the germline V gene gives CDR1 MDHEN and CDR2 SYDVKM. The CDR3 has 17 amino acids, counting the end cysteine and phenylalanine. Only the CDR3 DNA is retained, 51 bases long and in frame from the first base. The junction shows trimming of 5 bases on V and 0 bases on J, plus 17 bases between the germline ends. The receptor chain draws on TRBV28 and TRBJ1-3; TRBD1 is a weak D gene call, 5 bases matching. The receptor was isolated from a man aged 25 to 45 who had recovered from COVID-19. The sequenced material came from PBMCs or T cells enriched from blood (not recorded which). Here the CDR3 is given as CASSPGGALYSGNTIYF. The nucleotide sequence reads as follows: TGTGCCAGCAGTCCTGGAGGGGCCCTTTACTCTGGAAACACCATATATTTT.